This T cell receptor (beta chain) was identified during a study of OX40 agonist ivuxolimab in advanced cancers. Notes on the research overall: Ivuxolimab was an agonistic, fully human IgG2 monoclonal antibody directed against OX40 (CD134), a costimulatory receptor. Partial responses were achieved by three dose-escalation patients, of whom one had hepatocellular carcinoma and two had cutaneous melanoma. Patients were allowed to have had prior anti-PD-1, anti-PD-L1 or anti-CTLA-4 therapy, and around 41% of the dose-escalation patients had previously received checkpoint inhibitors. Intravenous ivuxolimab was administered to patients every 2 weeks at six dose levels: 0.01, 0.1, 0.3, 1.5, 3 and 10 mg/kg. The paper covers the monotherapy dose-escalation part of the phase I ivuxolimab trial, which included N ≈ 50 patients. Of the approximately 50 dose-escalation patients, hepatocellular carcinoma was present in around 20, melanoma in roughly 15, renal cell carcinoma in 9 and head and neck cancer in 9. The point of sequencing TCRbeta in the periphery was to test whether ivuxolimab changed TCR sequence diversity and drove clonal T-cell expansion. In the dose-escalation cohort, more than 75% of patients were male, and the mean age was approximately 64 years, with a range of roughly 20 to 80.

The trial excluded patients who had a history of autoimmune disease or who were on systemic immunosuppression. Peripheral blood for TCR sequencing was drawn from every dose cohort at baseline, at cycle 4 day 1 and at cycle 7 day 1. Samples came from an open-label, multicenter, first-in-human phase I dose-escalation trial of ivuxolimab. Adults with locally advanced or metastatic melanoma, renal cell carcinoma, hepatocellular carcinoma or head and neck squamous cell carcinoma were enrolled in the trial. Before TCR sequencing, CD4+ and CD8+ T cells were separately sorted from peripheral blood. About this clone: The target of this receptor is not known. Qualities for individual bases were not recorded, and no much larger clone is one base off.

The CDR3 measures 13 amino acids from cysteine to phenylalanine. This entry keeps only the CDR3 DNA: 39 bases, framed from base 1. V is clipped by 7 bases and J by 1 base, and the sequence between their germline boundaries is 10 bases long. Via the germline V gene, CDR1 is SNHLY and CDR2 FYNNEI. Study-wide conclusions, independent of this receptor: In partial responders in the 0.1-3.0 mg/kg groups, normalized peripheral clonal expansion was found to be among the lowest, especially among CD8+ T cells. After ivuxolimab, CD8+ T cells had more expanded clones than CD4+ T cells on average. Low levels of normalized T-cell clonal expansion were also seen in some patients who did not respond. Antigen specificity was not determined for the clonally expanded peripheral T cells. Clonal expansion of both CD4+ and CD8+ blood T cells was observed from baseline to week 6 at doses 0.1 to 3.0 mg/kg.

Genomic DNA was extracted from sorted cells for sequencing of the TCRbeta CDR3 region. The immunoSEQ Assay was used for sequencing of TCRbeta CDR3 regions. Here the immuneACCESS table is served through TCRdb, limited to in-frame sequences with V and J called. Missing clones are a known gap in these copies; in checked studies unresolved V genes cover under half, and the rest lacks a known reason. This sample has tens of thousands of clones in its table, and 65% to 90% of those were observed once. 1.1% of the sample belongs to the ten largest clones. Recombination connected TRBV2 to TRBJ2-5, with the D gene not clear enough to name. Sequences were derived from CD4+ or CD8+ T cells sorted from blood, sampled in a trial of the OX40 agonist ivuxolimab. The sequence was obtained from an adult with an advanced solid tumor such as melanoma, head and neck, liver or kidney cancer. At the DNA level, the sequence is TGTGCCAGCACCCCGTTGGTCCAAGAGACCCAGTACTTC. This encodes CASTPLVQETQYF.